This record concerns one TCR beta chain sequence. Those who participated ranged in age from about 18 to 89 years and resided in roughly 26 US areas. The entry originates in a study of blood T cell repertoires in COVID-19. Study context: Sources were T cells, B-cell-depleted T cells, or PBMCs; the material itself was cDNA or gDNA.

The CDR3 has 17 residues. Trimming took off 5 bases at V and 2 bases at J, with 22 bases between the two ends. The V gene's germline CDR1 is LNHNV and CDR2 YYDKDF (reference sequence). Data came from immunoSEQ multiplex PCR; TCRdb stores just in-frame clones and leaves some out. The data contain over 250,000 clones, approximately 86% of them singletons. Source material: PBMCs or T cells enriched from blood (not recorded which). The receptor was isolated from a woman aged 18-30 years who had recovered from COVID-19. V and J are TRBV15 and TRBJ2-7; TRBD2 is a possible D gene (5 bases). The CDR3 sequence: CATSPDSQTSGAYEQYF. CDR3 nucleotides: TGTGCCACCAGCCCAGATTCCCAGACAAGCGGAGCCTACGAGCAGTACTTC.